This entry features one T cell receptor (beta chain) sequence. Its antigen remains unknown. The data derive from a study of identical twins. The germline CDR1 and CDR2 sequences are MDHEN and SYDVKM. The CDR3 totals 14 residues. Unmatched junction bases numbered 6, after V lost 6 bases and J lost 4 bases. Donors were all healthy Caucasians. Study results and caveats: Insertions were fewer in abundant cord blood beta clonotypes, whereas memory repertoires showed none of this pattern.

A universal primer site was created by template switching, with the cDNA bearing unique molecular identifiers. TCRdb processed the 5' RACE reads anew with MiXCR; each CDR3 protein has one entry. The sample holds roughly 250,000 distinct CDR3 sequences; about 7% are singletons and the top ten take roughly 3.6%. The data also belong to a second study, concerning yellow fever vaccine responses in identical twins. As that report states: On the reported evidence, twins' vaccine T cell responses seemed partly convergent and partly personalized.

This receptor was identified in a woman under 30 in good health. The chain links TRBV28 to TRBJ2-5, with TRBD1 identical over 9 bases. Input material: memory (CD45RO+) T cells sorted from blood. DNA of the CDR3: TGTGCCAGCAGGGGACAGGGAATGGGAGAGACCCAGTACTTC. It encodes CASRGQGMGETQYF.